The 9 T cell receptor beta chains in this list originate from one sample, sequenced in a study of CD4 and CD8 cells across lung adenocarcinoma regions. MiXCR was run by TCRdb on the PCR reads, yielding one entry per CDR3 protein. This table holds about 23,000 distinct CDR3 sequences, 52% found once. Sequencing input: CD4+ T cells from the center of a lung tumor. The source is a male donor with lung adenocarcinoma. The CD4 and CD8 labels of this study may be unreliable.

V and J are TRBV14 and TRBJ2-2; 9 nucleotides match TRBD1. The J segment lost 4 bases and the V segment lost 3 bases, leaving 6 bases of the junction unmatched. The CDR3 has 16 amino acids. Germline CDR1 reads SGHDN; CDR2 reads FVKESK. In DNA, the CDR3 is TGTGCCAGCAGCCAGAGGACAGGGGCCGGCACCGGGGAGCTGTTTTTT. Its translation: CASSQRTGAGTGELFF.

With regard to this clonotype: A junction boundary mismatches the germline segment, possibly from a read error. V is TRBV25-1 and J is TRBJ2-4; D may match TRBD1 or TRBD2 (6 bases each). The germline gives CDR1 MGHDK, CDR2 SYGVNS. The CDR3 covers 17 residues. The CDR3 DNA reads as TGTGCCAGCTCGGTGGGGTTGGTTAGGGGGGCCAAAAATACGCAGTACTTT. It encodes CASSVGLVRGAKNTQYF.

The table lists this clonotype with many counts. This chain joins TRBV11-3 and TRBJ2-3; 11 nucleotides match TRBD2. Trimming at V came to 4 bases and at J to 3 bases, leaving 6 bases not matched to a gene. The CDR3 spans 16 residues. CDR1 SGHNT and CDR2 YENEEA come from the germline V gene. Here the CDR3 reads CASSSIAGGTTDTQYF. CDR3 DNA: TGTGCCAGCAGCTCAATAGCGGGAGGGACGACAGATACGCAGTATTTT.

This clonotype occurred many times. The genes are TRBV11-2 and TRBJ2-1, with 11 bases lining up with TRBD2. The CDR3 length is 15 residues. Germline CDR1 reads SGHAT; CDR2 reads FQNNGV. V lost 5 bases and J lost 4; bases outside the gene matches: 4. The CDR3 is CASSAGTSGYNEQFF. The CDR3 nucleotides read TGTGCCAGCAGCGCCGGGACTAGCGGATACAATGAGCAGTTCTTC.

Ten or more counts support this clonotype. The chain combines TRBV27 with TRBJ2-1; no firm D call. The J call could be wrong; TRBJ2-7 is a better fit for the DNA end. The CDR3 is made up of 13 amino acids. In germline, CDR1 is MNHEY, CDR2 SMNVEV (reference sequence). CDR3 region: CASSLYGSYEQYF. Here the CDR3 DNA reads TGTGCCAGCAGTTTGTATGGCAGTTACGAGCAGTACTTC.

The CDR3 spells CATSRDRHYQPQHF. CDR3 DNA sequence: TGTGCCACCAGCAGAGATCGGCATTATCAGCCCCAGCATTTT. The chain couples TRBV15 to TRBJ1-5; D is uncertain. Germline assignment: CDR1 LNHNV and CDR2 YYDKDF (reference sequence). The CDR3 length is 14 residues. The V and J ends lost 0 bases and 5 bases respectively, with 8 bases between them.

Turning to this clonotype: A read error is possible here, since a much larger clone lies one base away. The chain recombines TRBV28 with TRBJ2-7; 8 bases fit TRBD1. CDR1 MDHEN and CDR2 SYDVKM come from the germline V gene. CDR3 length: 15 residues. With 10 bases clipped from V and 5 bases from J, the junction kept 16 bases outside the gene matches. CDR3 nucleotide sequence: TGTGCCAACAGCCGCTTGGGCCAGGGGGCCCACGAGCAGTACTTC. Translating gives CANSRLGQGAHEQYF.

By proportion, this clonotype is medium-sized. The chain couples TRBV6-5 to TRBJ2-6; D not resolved. The CDR3 loop spans 15 amino acids. In germline, CDR1 is MNHEY, CDR2 SVGAGI. Trimming removed 7 bases at V and 3 bases at J, with 13 bases between. This CDR3 reads CASKGRDSGANVLTF. CDR3 coding DNA: TGTGCCAGCAAGGGTAGGGATAGTGGGGCCAACGTCCTGACTTTC.

This rearrangement joins TRBV6-1 to TRBJ2-5, with D perhaps assigned TRBD1 or TRBD2 (6 bases each). The J call may not be correct, given that the DNA end is closer to TRBJ2-1. The CDR3 runs to 14 residues. CDR1 is MNHNS and CDR2 is SASEGT in the germline V gene. CDR3 protein: CASSVGGWDNEQFF. CDR3 sequence (DNA): TGTGCCAGCAGTGTGGGGGGCTGGGACAATGAGCAGTTCTTC.